This is a list of T cell receptor beta chains from one sample in a study of blood T cells in healthy people across ages. Via MiXCR, TCRdb re-called the 5' RACE reads, giving one row per CDR3 protein. This table has about 1.1 million distinct CDR3 sequences, around two fifths appearing once. Sequencing was done on a sample of blood. These TCRs come from a man aged 18 to 29 in good health. Each CDR3 is given with its conserved first and last residue. D genes are given only for firm matches. Clone sizes are given selectively: once, few, many, or a class where the clone is expanded.

clone size	V gene	J gene	D gene	CDR3 protein	CDR3 DNA
-	TRBV20-1	TRBJ2-1	-	CSARDSQRGQETQFF	TGCAGTGCTAGAGATTCCCAGCGGGGACAAGAGACCCAGTTCTTC
-	TRBV5-6	TRBJ1-4	TRBD1	CASARQGNDEKLFF	TGTGCCAGCGCCCGACAGGGGAATGATGAAAAACTGTTTTTT
-	TRBV7-2	TRBJ2-3	-	CASSLAGLADTQYF	TGTGCCAGCAGTTTAGCTGGGCTCGCAGATACGCAGTATTTT
-	TRBV11-2	TRBJ2-7	TRBD1	CASSTWGQHYEQYF	TGTGCCAGCAGCACCTGGGGACAGCACTACGAGCAGTACTTC
-	TRBV27	TRBJ1-6	-	CASKPINNSPLHF	TGTGCCAGCAAGCCGATTAATAATTCACCCCTCCACTTT
-	TRBV4-1	TRBJ1-2	-	CASSQVAQERQKNYGGYTF	TGCGCCAGCAGCCAAGTGGCGCAGGAACGGCAGAAGAATTATGGCGGCTACACCTTC
many	TRBV12-3/TRBV12-4	TRBJ1-2	-	CASSLAGGAGYTF	TGTGCCAGCAGTTTAGCAGGGGGAGCTGGCTACACCTTC
few	TRBV10-3	TRBJ1-2	-	CAIPDGSYGYTF	TGTGCCATCCCGGACGGATCCTATGGCTACACCTTC
-	TRBV29-1	TRBJ1-2	-	CSVQRTANFTF	TGCAGCGTTCAGCGGACAGCCAACTTCACCTTC
few	TRBV2	TRBJ1-2	-	CASSAEPYGYTF	TGTGCCAGCAGTGCGGAACCCTATGGCTACACCTTC
few	TRBV18	TRBJ1-1	-	CASSPRPASGGPTEAFF	TGTGCCAGCTCACCACGCCCAGCGTCCGGAGGGCCCACTGAAGCTTTCTTT
-	TRBV7-2	TRBJ2-1	TRBD2	CAGSLSTTSLKFF	TGTGCCGGCAGCTTATCGACGACTAGCCTTAAGTTCTTC
few	TRBV27	TRBJ2-7	TRBD1	CASSSDRGPLNEQYF	TGTGCCAGCAGTTCTGACAGGGGGCCCCTTAACGAGCAGTACTTC
-	TRBV5-5	TRBJ2-1	TRBD1	CASSGGTGVNEQFF	TGTGCCAGCAGCGGGGGGACAGGGGTCAATGAGCAGTTCTTC
few	TRBV5-1	TRBJ1-1	TRBD1	CASSLEAVGTGGAMGTEAFF	TGCGCCAGCAGCTTGGAAGCCGTCGGGACAGGGGGCGCGATGGGGACTGAAGCTTTCTTT
few	TRBV27	TRBJ1-2	-	CASSLSWSGDYGYTF	TGTGCCAGCAGTTTAAGTTGGTCAGGGGATTATGGCTACACCTTC
-	TRBV13	TRBJ1-6	-	CASSREHGSWALHF	TGTGCCAGCAGCCGGGAGCACGGGAGTTGGGCCCTCCACTTT
few	TRBV11-2	TRBJ2-3	-	CASGPRGGVFGGPLQKDTQYF	TGTGCCAGCGGCCCGAGAGGAGGTGTTTTTGGGGGGCCTTTGCAAAAAGATACGCAGTATTTT
-	TRBV2	TRBJ2-1	-	CASKYDEQFF	TGTGCCAGCAAGTATGATGAGCAGTTCTTC
-	TRBV7-7	TRBJ1-2	-	CASSPARGGYTF	TGTGCTAGCAGCCCTGCCAGGGGTGGCTACACCTTC
few	TRBV7-2	TRBJ2-7	-	CASSLEVGGLYEQYF	TGTGCCAGCAGCTTAGAAGTTGGAGGACTCTACGAGCAGTACTTC
-	TRBV4-3	TRBJ1-2	-	CASSQDVRTNYGYTF	TGCGCCAGCAGCCAAGATGTCCGAACTAACTATGGCTACACCTTC
many	TRBV27	TRBJ1-2	-	CASSLGREANYGYTF	TGCGCCAGCAGCCTAGGACGGGAAGCTAACTATGGCTACACCTTC
-	TRBV4-3	TRBJ1-2	-	CASSPTRQAVYGYTF	TGCGCCAGCAGCCCCACTCGACAGGCGGTCTATGGCTACACCTTC
-	TRBV7-2	TRBJ2-1	TRBD2	CALAGGLNNEQFF	TGTGCTCTAGCGGGGGGACTGAACAATGAGCAGTTCTTC
-	TRBV28	TRBJ1-5	-	CASSFGNKGRRQPQHF	TGTGCCAGCAGTTTTGGTAATAAGGGCAGGCGTCAGCCCCAGCATTTT
-	TRBV2	TRBJ1-4	-	CASRPINERLFF	TGTGCCAGCAGGCCCATTAATGAAAGACTGTTTTTT
few	TRBV10-3	TRBJ1-2	-	CAISESGGTAGYTF	TGTGCCATCAGTGAGTCGGGCGGCACTGCTGGCTACACCTTC
-	TRBV27	TRBJ1-6	TRBD1	CASSSTGGRSYNSPPHF	TGTGCCAGCAGTTCTACAGGGGGACGCTCCTATAATTCACCCCCCCACTTT
-	TRBV12-3/TRBV12-4	TRBJ1-6	-	CASSSGPDSPLHF	TGTGCCAGCAGTTCGGGGCCGGATTCACCCCTCCACTTT
few	TRBV27	TRBJ1-1	-	CASSSGTRGGTEAFF	TGTGCCAGCAGTTCCGGGACCCGGGGGGGTACTGAAGCTTTCTTT
few	TRBV6-2/TRBV6-3	TRBJ1-1	TRBD1	CASSYPGTGNTEAFF	TGTGCCAGCAGTTACCCCGGGACAGGCAACACTGAAGCTTTCTTT
-	TRBV20-1	TRBJ1-1	-	CSASTGVEAFF	TGCAGTGCTAGTACGGGCGTTGAAGCTTTCTTT
-	TRBV5-1	TRBJ2-3	-	CASSFSGSSTDTQYF	TGCGCCAGCAGCTTTAGCGGCTCTAGCACAGATACGCAGTATTTT
few	TRBV12-3/TRBV12-4	TRBJ2-1	-	CASSLGRRNWNEQFF	TGTGCCAGCAGTTTGGGTCGGCGAAATTGGAATGAGCAGTTCTTC
-	TRBV7-2	TRBJ2-2	-	CASRPDRLNTGELFF	TGTGCCAGCAGACCGGACAGACTGAACACCGGGGAGCTGTTTTTT
few	TRBV4-3	TRBJ1-2	-	CASSQRLDALNYGYTF	TGCGCCAGCAGCCAACGACTCGATGCCCTGAACTATGGCTACACCTTC
few	TRBV12-3/TRBV12-4	TRBJ2-7	-	CASSLEFTSVIYNEQYF	TGTGCCAGCAGTTTAGAGTTCACATCCGTAATCTACAATGAGCAGTACTTC
-	TRBV24-1	TRBJ2-2	-	CATSAGGELFF	TGTGCCACCAGTGCTGGGGGGGAGCTGTTTTTT
-	TRBV5-5	TRBJ2-1	-	CASSSPRTGDGLRTFF	TGTGCCAGCAGCTCGCCTCGGACAGGAGACGGACTACGTACGTTCTTC